Below, 18 T cell receptor beta chains from the same sample are listed, as sequenced in a study of T-cell memory formation after mild COVID-19. Each CDR3 protein is one row after TCRdb ran MiXCR on the 5' RACE reads. Among 150,000 to 200,000 distinct CDR3 sequences listed, more than 12% were seen once. The sample taken for sequencing was PBMCs or a T cell subset sorted from them (not recorded which). The receptor set was obtained from an adult woman who had mild COVID-19 (a few samples of this study predate the infection). Cell type and time point are not known.

This clonotype was recorded a few times. The chain couples TRBV12-3 or TRBV12-4 to TRBJ1-2; 8 nucleotides align to TRBD1. The CDR3 covers 12 residues. Unmatched junction bases numbered 3, after V lost 4 bases and J lost 8 bases. Here the CDR3 reads CASSSRQGGYTF. CDR3 bases: TGTGCCAGCAGTTCCAGACAGGGGGGCTACACCTTC.

This chain joins TRBV3-1 and TRBJ2-7; 9 bases match TRBD2. Germline V lookup: CDR1 LGHDT, CDR2 YNNKEL (reference sequence). The CDR3 is made up of 16 amino acids. The ends lost 4 bases at V and 4 bases at J; junction bases unmatched: 11. CDR3 in amino acids: CASSRTGTSYIYEQYF. CDR3 DNA sequence: TGTGCCAGCAGCCGAACCGGGACTAGCTATATTTACGAGCAGTACTTC.

This chain uses TRBV12-3 or TRBV12-4 with TRBJ1-2; D is possibly TRBD1 (6 bases). Trimming pared 8 bases from V and 2 bases from J, leaving 18 bases between. This CDR3 comprises 15 residues. The CDR3: CASPSWTVTNYGYTF. CDR3 in DNA: TGTGCCAGCCCCTCCTGGACAGTGACAAACTATGGCTACACCTTC.

This clonotype was detected only a few times. The chain carries TRBV29-1 and TRBJ1-1; perhaps TRBD1 as D (5 bases). This CDR3 is built from 11 residues. Germline V gene sequence: CDR1 SQVTM, CDR2 ANQGSEA. Deletions cut 5 bases from V and 7 bases from J, with 11 bases between. In DNA, the CDR3 is TGCAGCGTTCGGGACTCTTTTGAAGCTTTCTTT. It codes for CSVRDSFEAFF.

This clonotype was counted only a few times. This chain links TRBV5-5 with TRBJ1-1; TRBD1 matches 7 bases. Germline values: CDR1 SGHKS, CDR2 YYEKEE (reference sequence). V shed 4 bases and J 0 bases; nucleotides not matched to a gene: 9. The CDR3 spans 16 residues. As DNA, the CDR3 is TGTGCCAGCAGCCCTAGACAGGGCTGGATGAACACTGAAGCTTTCTTT. It yields the protein CASSPRQGWMNTEAFF.

The V and J genes are TRBV12-3 or TRBV12-4 and TRBJ2-5, with 9 bases identical to TRBD2. The CDR3 is made up of 16 amino acids. V lost 3 bases and J lost 3; bases outside the gene matches: 8. The CDR3 DNA sequence: TGTGCCAGCAGTTTCTTAAGCGGGGGGCCCGAAGAGACCCAGTACTTC. It yields the protein CASSFLSGGPEETQYF.

The V gene is TRBV4-3, the J gene TRBJ2-1, with D hard to call. Germline V CDR1 and CDR2: LGHNA, YSLEER. The CDR3 consists of 18 residues. The germline V and J ends were trimmed by 1 base and 2 bases, with 18 bases remaining between them. The CDR3, as DNA: TGCGCCAGCAGCCAAGTAGTAGTAGGTCAGGTACCCTACAATGAGCAGTTCTTC. Its protein product is CASSQVVVGQVPYNEQFF.

This clonotype appeared many times. The chain combines TRBV7-9 with TRBJ2-7; D remains unclear. CDR3 length: 11 amino acids. V gave up 3 bases and J gave up 6 bases, with 6 bases separating them. Germline V gene lookup returns CDR1 SEHNR and CDR2 FQNEAQ (reference sequence). CDR3 coding DNA: TGTGCCAGCAGCTTCGCTAGCGAGCAGTACTTC. Its translation: CASSFASEQYF.

This clonotype came up a few times. The CDR3 bases are TGCGCCAGCAGCCAGCGAACAGGGACCGGGGAGCTGTTTTTT. Its protein is CASSQRTGTGELFF. The rearrangement uses TRBV4-1 and TRBJ2-2, with a possible D match to TRBD1 (6 bases). V dropped 3 bases and J dropped 5 bases, with 10 bases sitting between them. CDR3 length: 14 residues. CDR1 MGHRA and CDR2 YSYEKL come from the germline V gene.

The chain recombines TRBV15 with TRBJ1-4, with D maybe TRBD1 (5 bases). V dropped 3 bases and J dropped 4 bases, with 12 bases sitting between them. There are 15 residues in the CDR3. Germline assignment: CDR1 LNHNV and CDR2 YYDKDF (reference sequence). The CDR3, as DNA: TGTGCCACCAGCAGGGAGACAGCTTATAATGAAAAACTGTTTTTT. Translating gives CATSRETAYNEKLFF.

In DNA, the CDR3 is TGTGCCAGCAGTGACTTGTACAGGGTGAGCCCCGATGAGCAGTTCTTC. Amino acids: CASSDLYRVSPDEQFF. The chain combines TRBV6-4 with TRBJ2-1; TRBD1 is a possible D gene (6 bases). The CDR3 runs to 16 residues. Germline values: CDR1 MRHNA, CDR2 SNTAGT. V was trimmed by 1 base and J by 8 bases, leaving 18 bases between them.

J is TRBJ2-7 and V is TRBV9, with a possible D match to TRBD1 (6 bases). The CDR3 sequence is 16 residues long. Germline V gene sequence: CDR1 SGDLS, CDR2 YYNGEE. The V and J ends lost 4 bases and 6 bases respectively, with 23 bases between them. CDR3 bases: TGTGCCAGCAGCCCTCAGTCTTCCGGACAGTCGGGCGAGCAGTACTTC. It is translated as CASSPQSSGQSGEQYF.

This clonotype has more than one count but fewer than ten. The rearrangement links TRBV15 to TRBJ2-7; D ambiguous. The CDR3 length is 14 residues. Trimming took 0 bases from V and 0 from J, leaving 6 bases between them. Per germline, CDR1 LNHNV and CDR2 YYDKDF (reference sequence). CDR3 in amino acids: CATSRDSGSYEQYF. The CDR3 DNA reads as TGTGCCACCAGCAGAGATTCTGGCTCCTACGAGCAGTACTTC.

The rearrangement uses TRBV7-2 and TRBJ2-5; tentative D call: TRBD2 (6 bases). Germline V gives CDR1 SGHTA, CDR2 FQGNSA. The ends were cut back, 3 bases at V and 6 bases at J, with 11 bases in the middle. The CDR3 spans 13 residues. Written as DNA, the CDR3 is TGTGCCAGCAGCTTCGGGGGTGCACAGACCCAGTACTTC. Translating gives CASSFGGAQTQYF.

This clonotype showed up just a few times. V is TRBV29-1 and J is TRBJ1-2; 9 positions agree with TRBD1. The CDR3 loop spans 12 amino acids. With 3 bases clipped from V and 8 bases from J, the junction kept 4 bases outside the gene matches. Germline V gene data show CDR1 as SQVTM and CDR2 as ANQGSEA. CDR3: CSVDGTGKGYTF. The CDR3 DNA reads TGCAGCGTTGACGGGACAGGGAAGGGCTACACCTTC. Variable domain in full (rest from reference TRBV29-1 and TRBJ1-2): SAVISQKPSRDICQRGTSLTIQCQVDSQVTMMFWYRQQPGQSLTLIATANQGSEATYESGFVIDKFPISRPNLTFSTLTVSNMSPEDSSIYLCSVDGTGKGYTFGSGTRLTVV.

This clonotype was counted only a few times. The V gene is TRBV11-2, the J gene TRBJ1-1, with 9 positions matching TRBD1. Germline trimming cut 4 bases from V and 0 bases from J; bases unmatched to any gene: 6. The germline V gene encodes CDR1 SGHAT and CDR2 FQNNGV. CDR3 length equals 16 residues. Here the CDR3 reads CASSSRTGVMNTEAFF. DNA for the CDR3: TGTGCCAGCAGCTCCAGGACAGGGGTAATGAACACTGAAGCTTTCTTT.

This clonotype ranks as large. This sequence joins TRBV11-2 and TRBJ2-1; TRBD2 matches at 8 bases. The V segment lost 5 bases and the J segment 2 bases; nucleotides outside the gene matches: 17. CDR1 and CDR2 from the germline V gene are SGHAT and FQNNGV. The CDR3 is 19 residues long. The DNA for the CDR3 is TGTGCCAGCAGCCCACTATTATTGGGGACTAGTCGGCCCTACAATGAGCAGTTCTTC. It translates to CASSPLLLGTSRPYNEQFF.

The chain is built from TRBV28 and TRBJ1-2; the match to TRBD1 covers 7 bases. Per germline, CDR1 MDHEN and CDR2 SYDVKM. Trimming took 5 bases from V and 8 from J; bases not matched to a gene: 11. The CDR3 is 14 amino acids. As DNA, the CDR3 is TGTGCCAGCAGTGCGCAGGGGGGCTTTAGAGGCTACACCTTC. Protein: CASSAQGGFRGYTF.